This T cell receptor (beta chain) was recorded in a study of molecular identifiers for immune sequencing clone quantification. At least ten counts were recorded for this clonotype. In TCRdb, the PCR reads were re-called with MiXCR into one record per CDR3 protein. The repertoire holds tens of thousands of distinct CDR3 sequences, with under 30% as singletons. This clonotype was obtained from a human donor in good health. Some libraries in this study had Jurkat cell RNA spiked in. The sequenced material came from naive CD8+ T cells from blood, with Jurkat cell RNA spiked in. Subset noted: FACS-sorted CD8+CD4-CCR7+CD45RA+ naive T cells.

For the CDR3, the DNA is TGCGCCAGCAGCTTGGTTTGGGACAGGGGGTTGAACACTGAAGCTTTCTTT. Protein product: CASSLVWDRGLNTEAFF. This chain joins TRBV5-1 and TRBJ1-1, with TRBD1 matching over 11 bases. The germline gives CDR1 SGHRS, CDR2 YFSETQ. The V and J ends lost 0 bases and 0 bases, in that order; junction bases with no gene match: 4. This CDR3 region has 17 residues.